Below, 13 T cell receptor beta chains from the same sample are listed, as sequenced in a study of blood T cell repertoires in COVID-19. Produced via immunoSEQ multiplex PCR; TCRdb's table is partial and in-frame only. Of 110,000 or so clones in the sample, more than 80% were seen once. The sample was peripheral blood. These receptors all come from a woman in her thirties or forties with acute or convalescent COVID-19.

The gene calls are TRBV4-1 and TRBJ1-6; D unresolved. Germline loops: CDR1 MGHRA, CDR2 YSYEKL. The CDR3 contains 12 residues. The V end was cut by 5 bases, the J end by 9 bases, with 8 bases between. The CDR3 DNA sequence: TGCGCCAGCAGCTTTTTATTTTCACCCCTCCACTTT. Its protein is CASSFLFSPLHF.

The chain couples TRBV24-1 to TRBJ1-2; the D is unclear. The CDR3 runs 13 residues. Germline V CDR1 and CDR2: KGHDR, SFDVKD. Trimming removed 1 base at V and 7 bases at J, with 9 bases between. In nucleotides, the CDR3 is TGTGCCACCAGTGATTTCAGGCTGTCTGGCTACACCTTC. Protein sequence: CATSDFRLSGYTF.

The genes are TRBV15 and TRBJ2-1, with D possibly TRBD2 on 6 matching bases. The V end was cut by 0 bases, the J end by 6 bases, with 18 bases between. Per germline, CDR1 LNHNV and CDR2 YYDKDF (reference sequence). The CDR3 contains 17 residues. This CDR3 is CATSRDPARRASNEQFF. The CDR3 nucleotides read TGTGCCACCAGCAGAGATCCTGCGCGGAGGGCTTCCAATGAGCAGTTCTTC.

This rearrangement joins TRBV12-3 or TRBV12-4 to TRBJ2-7; TRBD1 is a possible D gene (5 bases). The CDR3 contains 12 residues. V lost 6 bases and J lost 4, with 10 bases in between. The DNA for the CDR3 is TGTGCCAGCAGCCCAAGGGGATACGAGCAGTACTTC. Amino acid sequence: CASSPRGYEQYF.

V usage is TRBV4-3 and J usage is TRBJ1-6; D call uncertain. The ends were cut back, 1 base at V and 10 bases at J, with 8 bases in the middle. CDR1 LGHNA and CDR2 YSLEER come from the germline V gene. CDR3 length: 13 residues. CDR3 loop: CASSQVHESPLHF. CDR3 bases: TGCGCCAGCAGCCAAGTTCATGAGTCACCCCTCCACTTT.

The chain combines TRBV30 with TRBJ1-1; 10 positions match TRBD1. Per germline, CDR1 GTSNPN and CDR2 SVGIG (reference sequence). The CDR3 consists of 14 residues. With V trimmed by 3 bases and J by 4 bases, 5 bases remained unmatched. CDR3 sequence reads: CAWSVGQGSTEAFF. In DNA, the CDR3 is TGTGCCTGGAGCGTGGGACAGGGGTCCACTGAAGCTTTCTTT.

A few counts support this clone. This rearrangement joins TRBV7-2 to TRBJ1-1, with 7 bases fitting TRBD1. From germline, CDR1 is SGHTA and CDR2 FQGNSA. V gave up 1 base and J gave up 2 bases; unmatched junction bases: 1. This CDR3 has 14 residues. CDR3 sequence: CASSLGQGNTEAFF. The CDR3 DNA reads as TGTGCCAGCAGCTTAGGACAGGGAAACACTGAAGCTTTCTTT.

Written as DNA, the CDR3 is TGTGCCACCACGACAGGGAACACTGAAGCTTTCTTT. Encoded protein: CATTTGNTEAFF. V is TRBV10-3 and J is TRBJ1-1; tentatively, D is TRBD1 (6 bases). Trimming removed 10 bases from V and 1 base from J, with 10 bases in between. This CDR3 spans 12 amino acids. Germline V gene data show CDR1 as ENHRY and CDR2 as SYGVKD.

V usage is TRBV2 and J usage is TRBJ2-3, with D possibly matching TRBD2 (6 bases). This CDR3 comprises 16 residues. Trimming took 2 bases from V and 8 from J, leaving 20 bases between them. Germline V lookup: CDR1 SNHLY, CDR2 FYNNEI. The CDR3 nucleotides read TGTGCCAGCAGTGAAAATTGGAAGCGGGCGGTAACTACGCAGTATTTT. This encodes CASSENWKRAVTTQYF.

This chain connects TRBV7-2 to TRBJ1-2, with D possibly TRBD1 on 6 matching bases. V lost 5 bases, J lost 8 bases, and 15 bases lay in between. Germline V gene lookup returns CDR1 SGHTA and CDR2 FQGNSA. This CDR3 is built from 13 residues. The DNA of the CDR3 is TGTGCCAGCAGCCGGGCGGGGGCTGAAGGCTACACCTTC. Translating it yields CASSRAGAEGYTF.

The chain links TRBV21-1 to TRBJ2-7; TRBD2, the table's D call, was not compared with the DNA. TRBV21-1 is annotated as a pseudogene. The CDR3 is made up of 17 amino acids. The CDR3 bases are TGTGCCAGCAGTCGGGTGGATGGGTCAGTCGTTACCTACGAGCAGTACTTC. Encoded protein: CASSRVDGSVVTYEQYF.

This clone appeared once. CDR3 sequence: CASSSQGLSGNTIYF. DNA of the CDR3: TGTGCCAGCAGTTCTCAGGGGCTCTCTGGAAACACCATATATTTT. The rearrangement links TRBV2 to TRBJ1-3; the D gene is possibly TRBD1 (6 bases). V was clipped by 5 bases and J by 0 bases, with 11 bases between them. Per the germline V gene, CDR1 is SNHLY and CDR2 is FYNNEI. CDR3 size: 15 residues.

A note on this clone: The same CDR3 also results from other DNA sequences found in this sample. CDR3 DNA sequence: TGTGCCAGCAGTGACGGCTACGAGCAGTACTTC. Its protein product is CASSDGYEQYF. The V call is TRBV6-1, the J call TRBJ2-7; D gene unclear. V was clipped by 3 bases and J by 3 bases, with 3 bases between them. Germline CDR1 reads MNHNS; CDR2 reads SASEGT. This CDR3 spans 11 amino acids.